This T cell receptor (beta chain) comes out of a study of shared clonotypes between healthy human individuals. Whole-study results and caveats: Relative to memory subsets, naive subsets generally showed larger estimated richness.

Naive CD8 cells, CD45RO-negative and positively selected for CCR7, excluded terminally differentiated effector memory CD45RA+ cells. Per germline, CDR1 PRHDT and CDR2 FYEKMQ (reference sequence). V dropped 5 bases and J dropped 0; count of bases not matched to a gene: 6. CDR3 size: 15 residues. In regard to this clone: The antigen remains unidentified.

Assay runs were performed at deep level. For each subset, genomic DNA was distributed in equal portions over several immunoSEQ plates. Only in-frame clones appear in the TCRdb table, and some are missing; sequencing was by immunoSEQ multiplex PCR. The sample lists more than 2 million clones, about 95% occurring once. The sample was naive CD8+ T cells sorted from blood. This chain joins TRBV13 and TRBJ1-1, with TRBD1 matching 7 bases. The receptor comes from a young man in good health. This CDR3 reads CASSLYRGLNTEAFF. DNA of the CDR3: TGTGCCAGCAGCCTCTACAGGGGATTGAACACTGAAGCTTTCTTT. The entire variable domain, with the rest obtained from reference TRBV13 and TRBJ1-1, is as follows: AAGVIQSPRHLIKEKRETATLKCYPIPRHDTVYWYQQGPGQDPQFLISFYEKMQSDKGSIPDRFSAQQFSDYHSELNMSSLELGDSALYFCASSLYRGLNTEAFFGQGTRLTVV.